The subject of this entry is one T cell receptor (beta chain). These data belong to a study of naive and memory T cell subsets. Both TRBC1 and TRBC2 were covered by a beta constant-region primer of two equimolar oligonucleotides. Four rounds of PCR amplified the ligated cDNA using nested alpha and beta constant-region primers plus SP2. TCRdb independently ran MiXCR on the UMI-ligation and nested PCR reads; one entry per CDR3 protein. In the table there are about 120,000 distinct CDR3 sequences, around a third of which are singletons. The CDR3 length is 15 residues. Germline V lookup: CDR1 SEHNR, CDR2 FQNEAQ (reference sequence). Trimming took 5 bases from V and 0 from J, leaving 8 bases between them.

The rearrangement uses TRBV7-9 and TRBJ2-6, with D maybe TRBD1 (5 bases). Sequenced sample: central memory CD4+ T cells from blood. The source is a human donor in good health. The chain's CDR3 is CASSLDSSGANVLTF. The CDR3 DNA sequence: TGTGCCAGCAGCCTCGACAGCTCTGGGGCCAACGTCCTGACTTTC.